This TCR beta chain emerged from a study of T cell responses to AZD1222 COVID-19 vaccine. The wider study: Pooled samples include second doses given at about 4 or 12 weeks. Findings and limits, study-wide: Seropositive at baseline were only five or six AZD1222 recipients.

This CDR3 has 12 amino acids. The germline V gene encodes CDR1 SGHNT and CDR2 YENEEA. V gave up 6 bases and J gave up 6 bases, with 8 bases separating them. In this sample, this clone turned up once. The antigen is unknown. TCRdb's table, derived via immunoSEQ multiplex PCR, lists solely in-frame clones and lacks some. The repertoire holds around 140,000 clones, 89% seen once, with 2.9% in the top ten. The chain joins TRBV11-3 to TRBJ2-2; possibly TRBD1 for D (5 bases). The sample was peripheral blood, taken on day 0 of AZD1222 vaccination. The receptor was derived from an adult in good health. CDR3 in DNA: TGTGCCAGCAGTTTCAGGGCCGGGGAGCTGTTTTTT. Protein product: CASSFRAGELFF. Filled out from reference TRBV11-3 and TRBJ2-2, the complete variable domain reads EAGVVQSPRYKIIEKKQPVAFWCNPISGHNTLYWYLQNLGQGPELLIRYENEEAVDDSQLPKDRFSAERLKGVDSTLKIQPAELGDSAVYLCASSFRAGELFFGEGSRLTVL.